This is a list of T cell receptor beta chains from one sample in a study of cytomegalovirus exposure and HLA in healthy donors. Produced via immunoSEQ multiplex PCR; TCRdb's table is partial and in-frame only. The sample contains about 130,000 clones, under 85% of which appear only once. The specimen was PBMCs. All receptors derive from a woman in her fifties or sixties in good health and CMV-seropositive. CDR3s include the opening cysteine and the closing phenylalanine or tryptophan. D genes are given only for firm matches. Part of the rows lack a size; the others show once, few, many or a class for expanded clones.

D gene: -
V gene: TRBV30
clone size: -
J gene: TRBJ1-5
CDR3 DNA: TGTGCCTGGGGTCCGGGGGGGAATGGTCAGCCCCAGCATTTT
CDR3 protein: CAWGPGGNGQPQHF

D gene: TRBD2
V gene: TRBV6-5
clone size: -
J gene: TRBJ2-3
CDR3 DNA: TGTGCCAGCAGTTACTCGGGGGGGGTAGCGGGGGGGTCGCAGTATTTT
CDR3 protein: CASSYSGGVAGGSQYF

D gene: -
V gene: TRBV5-4
clone size: -
J gene: TRBJ2-3
CDR3 DNA: TGTGCTGTAAACAGGGACGAAGAGGATACGCAGTATTTT
CDR3 protein: CAVNRDEEDTQYF

D gene: TRBD2
V gene: TRBV7-2
clone size: -
J gene: TRBJ2-3
CDR3 DNA: TGTGCCAGCAGCTTCCTAGCGGGGGGTACAGATACGCAGTATTTT
CDR3 protein: CASSFLAGGTDTQYF

D gene: -
V gene: TRBV5-1
clone size: -
J gene: TRBJ2-7
CDR3 DNA: TGCGCCAGCAGCGGAAGGACAGCCAACTACGAGCAGTACTTC
CDR3 protein: CASSGRTANYEQYF

D gene: -
V gene: TRBV7-8
clone size: -
J gene: TRBJ1-6
CDR3 DNA: TGTGCCAGCAGCTTAATATTAAATACGGGTTCTCGCGCTAATTCACCCCTCCACTTT
CDR3 protein: CASSLILNTGSRANSPLHF

D gene: TRBD1
V gene: TRBV6-1
clone size: -
J gene: TRBJ2-2
CDR3 DNA: TGTGCCAGCAATACCAGGGGGCGGAGGACCGGGGAGCTGTTTTTT
CDR3 protein: CASNTRGRRTGELFF

D gene: -
V gene: TRBV7-2
clone size: -
J gene: TRBJ2-5
CDR3 DNA: TGTGCCAGCAGCTTAGGCGGCAGCCCGACCCAAGAGACCCAGTACTTC
CDR3 protein: CASSLGGSPTQETQYF

D gene: TRBD2
V gene: TRBV7-2
clone size: few
J gene: TRBJ2-5
CDR3 DNA: TGTGCCAGCAGCCCCCACGCGGGGGGCGAAGAGACCCAGTACTTC
CDR3 protein: CASSPHAGGEETQYF

D gene: -
V gene: TRBV18
clone size: -
J gene: TRBJ1-6
CDR3 DNA: TGTGCCAGCTCACCAATCCCCGGACAGAGGAATTCACCCCTCCACTTT
CDR3 protein: CASSPIPGQRNSPLHF

D gene: -
V gene: TRBV9
clone size: -
J gene: TRBJ2-6
CDR3 DNA: TGTGCCAGCAGCGTAGGCAGCTCTGGGGCCAACGTCCTGACTTTC
CDR3 protein: CASSVGSSGANVLTF

D gene: -
V gene: TRBV4-2
clone size: -
J gene: TRBJ1-4
CDR3 DNA: TGTGCCAGCAGCCAAGATCCTGGGGAGCCGCTAGAAAAACTGTTTTTT
CDR3 protein: CASSQDPGEPLEKLFF

D gene: -
V gene: TRBV7-9
clone size: -
J gene: TRBJ1-4
CDR3 DNA: TGTGCCAGCACCGACCGCGGGGGGCGGGAAAAACTGTTTTTT
CDR3 protein: CASTDRGGREKLFF

D gene: -
V gene: TRBV5-1
clone size: -
J gene: TRBJ2-3
CDR3 DNA: TGCGCCAGCAGCTTGGGTTCAAGCGAGGCAGATACGCAGTATTTT
CDR3 protein: CASSLGSSEADTQYF

D gene: TRBD1
V gene: TRBV5-1
clone size: few
J gene: TRBJ2-3
CDR3 DNA: TGCGCCAGTGTTGCAGGGGGCGGAGGCGCAGATACGCAGTATTTT
CDR3 protein: CASVAGGGGADTQYF

D gene: -
V gene: TRBV5-1
clone size: -
J gene: TRBJ1-1
CDR3 DNA: TGCGCCAGCAGCCCGACACAGAACACTGAAGCTTTCTTT
CDR3 protein: CASSPTQNTEAFF

D gene: -
V gene: TRBV4-2
clone size: -
J gene: TRBJ2-1
CDR3 DNA: TGTGCCAGCAGCCAAGTCGGGGGCAATGAGCAGTTCTTC
CDR3 protein: CASSQVGGNEQFF

D gene: -
V gene: TRBV7-2
clone size: -
J gene: TRBJ2-3
CDR3 DNA: TGTGCCAGCAGCGCAGGTAGCACAGATACGCAGTATTTT
CDR3 protein: CASSAGSTDTQYF

D gene: -
V gene: TRBV4-2
clone size: few
J gene: TRBJ1-1
CDR3 DNA: TGTGCCAGCAGCCAAGATAGAGGGGGACCCGTCACTGAAGCTTTCTTT
CDR3 protein: CASSQDRGGPVTEAFF

D gene: -
V gene: TRBV25-1
clone size: -
J gene: TRBJ2-7
CDR3 DNA: TGTGCCAGCAGTAAAACCGGGGGTTCCTACGAGCAGTACTTC
CDR3 protein: CASSKTGGSYEQYF

D gene: -
V gene: TRBV4-1
clone size: -
J gene: TRBJ2-7
CDR3 DNA: TGCGCCAGCAGCCAGCCAACTGAGGCCCTCTACGAGCAGTACTTC
CDR3 protein: CASSQPTEALYEQYF

D gene: -
V gene: TRBV14
clone size: -
J gene: TRBJ2-2
CDR3 DNA: TGTGCCAGCAGCCTCCTCACTGGCACCGGGGAGCTGTTTTTT
CDR3 protein: CASSLLTGTGELFF

D gene: -
V gene: TRBV2
clone size: -
J gene: TRBJ2-2
CDR3 DNA: TGTGCCAGCAGTGAAGGCCACAGGGCCACCGGGGAGCTGTTTTTT
CDR3 protein: CASSEGHRATGELFF

D gene: -
V gene: TRBV7-9
clone size: -
J gene: TRBJ2-7
CDR3 DNA: TGTGCCAGCAGCTCAACGGGAGCTGCGGACGAGCAGTACTTC
CDR3 protein: CASSSTGAADEQYF

D gene: -
V gene: TRBV10-3
clone size: -
J gene: TRBJ1-3
CDR3 DNA: TGTGCCATCAGTGTGGCGGCCCACGACACCATATATTTT
CDR3 protein: CAISVAAHDTIYF

D gene: -
V gene: TRBV5-4
clone size: -
J gene: TRBJ1-1
CDR3 DNA: TGTGCCAGCAGCTTGGGTATCGCTGAAGCTTTCTTT
CDR3 protein: CASSLGIAEAFF

D gene: -
V gene: TRBV7-2
clone size: -
J gene: TRBJ2-5
CDR3 DNA: TGTGCCAGCAGCCCCGGGATTCAAGAGACCCAGTACTTC
CDR3 protein: CASSPGIQETQYF

D gene: TRBD2
V gene: TRBV30
clone size: -
J gene: TRBJ2-1
CDR3 DNA: TGTGCCTGGAGGCTACCTGGGAGGGTCGGTGAGCAGTTCTTC
CDR3 protein: CAWRLPGRVGEQFF

D gene: TRBD2
V gene: TRBV9
clone size: few
J gene: TRBJ2-3
CDR3 DNA: TGTGCCAGCAGCGCAGGACTAGCGGGGGGTTTAGATACGCAGTATTTT
CDR3 protein: CASSAGLAGGLDTQYF

D gene: -
V gene: TRBV27
clone size: -
J gene: TRBJ2-2
CDR3 DNA: TGTGCCAGCAGTTTATCCCTTGGAGGACTATCGTCTAACACCGGGGAGCTGTTTTTT
CDR3 protein: CASSLSLGGLSSNTGELFF

D gene: TRBD1
V gene: TRBV4-1
clone size: -
J gene: TRBJ2-7
CDR3 DNA: TGCGCCAGCAGCCAAGATTCAACCCCGGGACAGTCCTACGAGCAGTACTTC
CDR3 protein: CASSQDSTPGQSYEQYF

D gene: TRBD1
V gene: TRBV27
clone size: -
J gene: TRBJ1-5
CDR3 DNA: TGTGCCAGCAGTGCCTGGACAGGGAGCAATCAGCCCCAGCATTTT
CDR3 protein: CASSAWTGSNQPQHF

D gene: -
V gene: TRBV4-1
clone size: few
J gene: TRBJ1-2
CDR3 DNA: TGCGCCAGCAGCCAGTCACTACTCGGGCTAACAGGGCCCAGGGGTGGCTACACCTTC
CDR3 protein: CASSQSLLGLTGPRGGYTF

D gene: -
V gene: TRBV5-6
clone size: -
J gene: TRBJ2-7
CDR3 DNA: TGTGCCAGCAGCTCCGGACCAGGGATCGCCTACGAGCAGTACTTC
CDR3 protein: CASSSGPGIAYEQYF

D gene: -
V gene: TRBV5-6
clone size: -
J gene: TRBJ2-7
CDR3 DNA: TGTGCCAGCAGCTTCCAAACCTACGAGCAGTACTTC
CDR3 protein: CASSFQTYEQYF

D gene: -
V gene: TRBV7-9
clone size: -
J gene: TRBJ1-2
CDR3 DNA: TGTGCCAGCAGCTTAGAGGGGGGCTACACCTTC
CDR3 protein: CASSLEGGYTF

D gene: TRBD1
V gene: TRBV7-9
clone size: -
J gene: TRBJ2-7
CDR3 DNA: TGTGCCAGCAGCTGGACAGGGGACTACGAGCAGTACTTC
CDR3 protein: CASSWTGDYEQYF

D gene: TRBD1
V gene: TRBV27
clone size: few
J gene: TRBJ1-1
CDR3 DNA: TGTGCCAGCAGGGCCCTCGCGACAGGGGAGAACACTGAAGCTTTCTTT
CDR3 protein: CASRALATGENTEAFF

D gene: -
V gene: TRBV9
clone size: once
J gene: TRBJ1-1
CDR3 DNA: TGTGCCAGCAGCGTCCTAATGAACACTGAAGCTTTCTTT
CDR3 protein: CASSVLMNTEAFF

D gene: -
V gene: TRBV2
clone size: once
J gene: TRBJ2-3
CDR3 DNA: TGTGCCAGCACCGCAGCCCCCGAGGAAACGCAGTATTTT
CDR3 protein: CASTAAPEETQYF

D gene: -
V gene: TRBV5-5
clone size: -
J gene: TRBJ1-3
CDR3 DNA: TGTGCCAGCAGCTTGACGGACAGCAGCTCTGGAAACACCATATATTTT
CDR3 protein: CASSLTDSSSGNTIYF

D gene: TRBD1
V gene: TRBV12-5
clone size: -
J gene: TRBJ2-1
CDR3 DNA: TGTGCTAGTGGTTTGACCGGGACAGGGTACTACAATGAGCAGTTCTTC
CDR3 protein: CASGLTGTGYYNEQFF

D gene: -
V gene: TRBV5-1
clone size: -
J gene: TRBJ2-1
CDR3 DNA: TGCGCCAGCAGCCCCGGGCTAGCGAATGAGCAGTTCTTC
CDR3 protein: CASSPGLANEQFF

D gene: TRBD2
V gene: TRBV7-2
clone size: -
J gene: TRBJ2-4
CDR3 DNA: TGTGCCAGCAGCTTAGGGGGAGGGGCACGGGCCAAAAACATTCAGTACTTC
CDR3 protein: CASSLGGGARAKNIQYF

D gene: -
V gene: TRBV5-1
clone size: -
J gene: TRBJ2-1
CDR3 DNA: TGCGCCAGCAGCTTGGCCCAAGAGTACAATGAGCAGTTCTTC
CDR3 protein: CASSLAQEYNEQFF

D gene: TRBD1
V gene: TRBV5-1
clone size: -
J gene: TRBJ1-3
CDR3 DNA: TGCGCCAGCAGCTTGACAGGGGCTGGAAACACCATATATTTT
CDR3 protein: CASSLTGAGNTIYF

D gene: TRBD1
V gene: TRBV20-1
clone size: -
J gene: TRBJ1-2
CDR3 DNA: TGCAGTGCTATACAGGGGATCCACACCTTC
CDR3 protein: CSAIQGIHTF

D gene: -
V gene: TRBV19
clone size: -
J gene: TRBJ1-5
CDR3 DNA: TGTGCCAGCAGGGAGGTTGGGCTACGGTATGGCAATCAGCCCCAGCATTTT
CDR3 protein: CASREVGLRYGNQPQHF

D gene: -
V gene: TRBV29-1
clone size: -
J gene: TRBJ1-2
CDR3 DNA: TGCAGCGTCACGGGGGGAGCGCGGGGGGCCAACTATGGCTACACCTTC
CDR3 protein: CSVTGGARGANYGYTF

D gene: TRBD1
V gene: TRBV4-2
clone size: -
J gene: TRBJ1-2
CDR3 DNA: TGTGCCAGCAGCCAAGGGGACAGGGAGACCTATGGCTACACCTTC
CDR3 protein: CASSQGDRETYGYTF

D gene: -
V gene: TRBV6-5
clone size: -
J gene: TRBJ1-3
CDR3 DNA: TGTGCCAGCAGTTTAAACAGGGCTTCGTCCGGAAACACCATATATTTT
CDR3 protein: CASSLNRASSGNTIYF